This T cell receptor beta chain is drawn from a study of radiation and T cells in renal cell carcinoma. Libraries were prepared by immunoSEQ multiplex PCR; TCRdb keeps only in-frame clonotypes and omits some of them. The sample comprises approximately 120,000 clones, roughly 80% of which are singletons, and about 2.9% rests with the top ten. CDR3 size: 13 residues. Germline V gives CDR1 SGHRS, CDR2 YFSETQ. V gave up 4 bases and J gave up 5 bases, with 12 bases separating them. The sample's time point: baseline pretreatment blood. The treatment: 15 Gy SBRT to primary tumor, nephrectomy 4 weeks later. The receptor's source is a woman aged 60-70 years with renal cell carcinoma. The input for sequencing was blood, taken from a patient whose treatment included radiotherapy and nephrectomy. This sequence joins TRBV5-1 and TRBJ1-1; no reliable D call. In DNA form, the CDR3 reads TGCGCCAGCAGCCCCGGAGGAGTGACTGAAGCTTTCTTT. This gives the protein CASSPGGVTEAFF.